A single sample gave rise to the 31 T cell receptor beta chains below, sequenced in a study of blood T cell repertoires in COVID-19. The assay was immunoSEQ multiplex PCR, and TCRdb's table has in-frame clones only and misses some. The sample gives around 170,000 clones, 84% of which show up once; about 14% is in the top ten. Sequenced material: peripheral blood. These receptors all come from a man aged 18 to 29 with active or convalescent COVID-19.

V is TRBV30 and J is TRBJ2-3; D is possibly TRBD2 (6 bases). V dropped 0 bases and J dropped 0 bases, with 10 bases sitting between them. Germline V gives CDR1 GTSNPN, CDR2 SVGIG (reference sequence). The CDR3 sequence is 15 residues long. DNA of the CDR3: TGTGCCTGGAGTGTATTAGCGGCTAGCACAGATACGCAGTATTTT. Translated, it gives CAWSVLAASTDTQYF.

The V gene is TRBV19, the J gene TRBJ1-6; D gene unclear. Trimming shortened V by 3 bases and J by 8 bases, and 20 bases separated the two germline ends. Germline V gene sequence: CDR1 LNHDA, CDR2 SQIVND (reference sequence). The length of the CDR3 is 17 residues. As DNA, the CDR3 is TGTGCCAGTAGTATGATAGCGACACGGACTGGGCATTCACCCCTCCACTTT. Translated: CASSMIATRTGHSPLHF. The complete variable domain, with remaining parts taken from reference TRBV19 and TRBJ1-6, reads DGGITQSPKYLFRKEGQNVTLSCEQNLNHDAMYWYRQDPGQGLRLIYYSQIVNDFQKGDIAEGYSVSREKKESFPLTVTSAQKNPTAFYLCASSMIATRTGHSPLHFGNGTRLTVT.

There are many counts of this clone. The rearrangement joins TRBV7-9 to TRBJ2-7; D may be TRBD1 (6 bases). Trimming removed 1 base at V and 2 bases at J, with 12 bases between. This CDR3 region has 15 residues. CDR1 and CDR2 from the germline V gene are SEHNR and FQNEAQ (reference sequence). DNA of the CDR3: TGTGCCAGCAGCTTAGGGTCAGGGGAAACCTACGAGCAGTACTTC. It specifies CASSLGSGETYEQYF.

The V call is TRBV5-4, the J call TRBJ2-2, with 7 bases fitting TRBD2. Germline V gene sequence: CDR1 SGHNT, CDR2 YYREEE (reference sequence). CDR3 length: 19 residues. J gave up 0 bases and V 1 base, and 12 bases lay outside the gene matches. CDR3 DNA: TGTGCCAGCAGCTTGAGTTGGCTAGCGGAGAAAACGAACACCGGGGAGCTGTTTTTT. This translates into CASSLSWLAEKTNTGELFF. The variable domain in full, completed from reference TRBV5-4 and TRBJ2-2, reads ETGVTQSPTHLIKTRGQQVTLRCSSQSGHNTVSWYQQALGQGPQFIFQYYREEENGRGNFPPRFSGLQFPNYSSELNVNALELDDSALYLCASSLSWLAEKTNTGELFFGEGSRLTVL.

This chain joins TRBV7-9 and TRBJ2-5, with 9 positions matching TRBD1. The junction had 12 bases not matched to a gene; V was cut back by 2 bases and J by 5 bases. The germline V gene has CDR1 SEHNR and CDR2 FQNEAQ (reference sequence). The CDR3 runs to 17 residues. The CDR3 is CASSLTSQGAKRETQYF. CDR3 nucleotides: TGTGCCAGCAGCTTAACCTCACAGGGGGCAAAACGTGAGACCCAGTACTTC.

As concerns this clone: The sample holds other DNA sequences that translate to the same CDR3. This chain links TRBV4-2 with TRBJ2-7; TRBD1 matches 10 bases. The CDR3 extends over 14 amino acids. The germline V gene encodes CDR1 LGHNA and CDR2 YNFKEQ. Losses at the gene ends were 4 bases for V and 4 bases for J; bases not matched to a gene: 4. The CDR3 sequence: CASSLRDRGYEQYF. In nucleotides, the CDR3 is TGTGCCAGCAGCCTCCGGGACAGGGGTTACGAGCAGTACTTC.

This clone was observed once. The rearrangement joins TRBV19 to TRBJ1-1, with a weak D call TRBD1 (6 bases). Trimming pared 6 bases from V and 1 base from J, leaving 18 bases between. In germline, CDR1 is LNHDA, CDR2 SQIVND (reference sequence). CDR3 size: 16 residues. In DNA, the CDR3 is TGTGCCAGTAGGAGGGCAGGGGCCCGAGAGAACACTGAAGCTTTCTTT. It yields the protein CASRRAGARENTEAFF.

The chain has TRBV12-3 or TRBV12-4 and TRBJ2-6, with unresolved D. The CDR3 sequence is 13 residues long. V was shortened by 6 bases and J by 4 bases, with 7 bases between the two germline ends. Written as DNA, the CDR3 is TGTGCCAGCAGGATAGTGGGGGCCAACGTCCTGACTTTC. It yields the protein CASRIVGANVLTF.

The rearrangement links TRBV19 to TRBJ2-3; TRBD1 aligns across 12 bases. The CDR3 is 14 amino acids. V lost 9 bases to trimming and J lost 4 bases; unmatched junction nucleotides: 5. The germline V gene has CDR1 LNHDA and CDR2 SQIVND (reference sequence). CDR3 amino acids: CASRRDRGPDTQYF. The CDR3 DNA is TGTGCCAGCCGCCGGGACAGGGGGCCAGATACGCAGTATTTT.

The CDR3 loop is CASSQPPGSSGGALGTGELFF. In DNA form, the CDR3 reads TGTGCCAGCAGCCAACCCCCTGGTTCTAGCGGGGGGGCCTTGGGCACCGGGGAGCTGTTTTTT. J is TRBJ2-2 and V is TRBV3-1 (or the pseudogene TRBV3-2), with 12 bases lining up with TRBD2. CDR3 length: 21 residues. The V gene's germline CDR1 is LGHDT and CDR2 YNNKEL (reference sequence). V shed 2 bases, J shed 4 bases, and the junction held 17 bases outside the gene matches.

The gene calls are TRBV27 and TRBJ2-3; 8 bases map to TRBD2. With 5 bases clipped from V and 3 bases from J, the junction kept 7 bases outside the gene matches. Per germline, CDR1 MNHEY and CDR2 SMNVEV (reference sequence). This CDR3 contains 15 residues. CDR3 coding DNA: TGTGCCAGCAGTACCCGGGGGGGCTTAACAGATACGCAGTATTTT. It specifies CASSTRGGLTDTQYF.

This clone was picked up one time. The chain links TRBV4-2 to TRBJ1-4; D gene ambiguous. The CDR3 consists of 14 residues. The germline V gene has CDR1 LGHNA and CDR2 YNFKEQ. The V end lost 7 bases, the J end lost 0 bases, and 9 bases lay between the germline ends. CDR3 bases: TGTGCCAGCACTCCAGTATCAACTAATGAAAAACTGTTTTTT. It translates to CASTPVSTNEKLFF.

In regard to this clone: An end of the junction differs from the germline gene, which may be a read error. This chain connects TRBV5-1 to TRBJ2-2, with 9 bases lining up with TRBD1. The CDR3 is 15 amino acids. Germline CDR1 and CDR2: SGHRS and YFSETQ. CDR3 amino acids: CASRLGQGGTGELFF. The CDR3 DNA reads TGCGCCAGCAGGTTGGGACAGGGTGGAACCGGGGAGCTGTTTTTT.

This clone appeared once. This chain joins TRBV7-2 and TRBJ2-1, with D possibly TRBD2 on 6 matching bases. The ends were cut back, 5 bases at V and 6 bases at J, with 17 bases in the middle. Germline lookup yields CDR1 SGHTA and CDR2 FQGNSA. The length of the CDR3 is 15 residues. CDR3 sequence reads: CASSPRAGLFNEQFF. CDR3 coding DNA: TGTGCCAGCAGCCCGAGGGCGGGGTTGTTCAATGAGCAGTTCTTC.

As concerns this clone: Other DNA variants within this sample encode the same CDR3. This chain's CDR3 is CASSLGTGANYGYTF. CDR3 DNA sequence: TGTGCCAGCAGCTTAGGGACAGGGGCGAACTATGGCTACACCTTC. V is TRBV3-1 (or the pseudogene TRBV3-2) and J is TRBJ1-2; 10 nucleotides agree with TRBD1. Trimming at V came to 5 bases and at J to 2 bases, leaving 5 bases not matched to a gene. This CDR3 has 15 amino acids. The V gene's germline CDR1 is LGHDT and CDR2 YNNKEL (reference sequence).

The genes are TRBV19 and TRBJ2-1; 7 bases fit TRBD2. CDR1 and CDR2 (germline): LNHDA, SQIVND (reference sequence). V trimming: 4 bases; J trimming: 10 bases; junction bases outside the gene matches: 1. The CDR3 has 11 amino acids. The CDR3 here is CASSTGLEQFF. Written as DNA, the CDR3 is TGTGCCAGTAGTACGGGACTAGAGCAGTTCTTC.

The rearrangement uses TRBV28 and TRBJ2-2; a possible D gene is TRBD1 (7 bases). Looked up from germline, CDR1 is MDHEN and CDR2 is SYDVKM. The V end lost 4 bases, the J end lost 4 bases, and 16 bases lay between the germline ends. CDR3 size: 16 residues. CDR3 region: CASSSQGGDSTGELFF. Written as DNA, the CDR3 is TGTGCCAGCAGTTCCCAGGGGGGAGATAGCACCGGGGAGCTGTTTTTT.

The V gene is TRBV5-4, the J gene TRBJ2-7, with D perhaps TRBD2 (6 bases). The germline V gene has CDR1 SGHNT and CDR2 YYREEE (reference sequence). The CDR3 has 16 amino acids. The V end was cut by 0 bases, the J end by 4 bases, with 17 bases between. The DNA for the CDR3 is TGTGCCAGCAGCTTGGGGGGTCGGGGGTCCAGGTACGAGCAGTACTTC. The encoded protein is CASSLGGRGSRYEQYF.

The rearrangement links TRBV28 to TRBJ1-1; D possibly corresponds to TRBD1 (5 bases). Trimming left V 1 base short and J 10 bases short, with 10 bases between. The CDR3 runs 12 residues. Germline values: CDR1 MDHEN, CDR2 SYDVKM. The CDR3 sequence: CASSLLGQGAFF. The CDR3 DNA reads as TGTGCCAGCAGTTTATTAGGGCAGGGAGCTTTCTTT.

This clone was seen once. The genes are TRBV27 and TRBJ1-2; TRBD1 might be the D (5 bases). Germline V gives CDR1 MNHEY, CDR2 SMNVEV (reference sequence). The CDR3 has 13 amino acids. V was trimmed by 2 bases and J by 5 bases, leaving 9 bases between them. The CDR3 DNA is TGTGCCAGCAGTTTAGACAGAGATTATGGCTACACCTTC. As protein: CASSLDRDYGYTF.

The chain uses TRBV4-1 and TRBJ2-2; 14 positions match TRBD2. Germline lookup yields CDR1 MGHRA and CDR2 YSYEKL. The CDR3 sequence is 20 residues long. The junction had 15 bases not matched to a gene; V was cut back by 4 bases and J by 5 bases. The CDR3 DNA sequence: TGCGCCAGCAGCCTTCCCCCCCCGGGACTAGCGGGAGTGGGGACCGGGGAGCTGTTTTTT. Translation: CASSLPPPGLAGVGTGELFF.

The V and J genes are TRBV6-5 and TRBJ2-5; 7 bases match TRBD1. J was trimmed by 2 bases and V by 5 bases; bases with no gene match: 5. The CDR3 totals 14 residues. Germline V gene lookup returns CDR1 MNHEY and CDR2 SVGAGI. The CDR3 loop is CASSKDRLQETQYF. In DNA form, the CDR3 reads TGTGCCAGCAGTAAGGACAGGTTACAAGAGACCCAGTACTTC.

The rearrangement joins TRBV19 to TRBJ2-7, with 11 bases matching TRBD2. V lost 6 bases to trimming and J lost 5 bases; unmatched junction nucleotides: 6. This CDR3 contains 14 residues. The germline V gene encodes CDR1 LNHDA and CDR2 SQIVND (reference sequence). CDR3 sequence: CASSLLAGENEQYF. The CDR3 coding sequence is TGTGCCAGTAGCCTACTAGCGGGAGAGAACGAGCAGTACTTC. Filled out from reference TRBV19 and TRBJ2-7, the complete variable domain reads DGGITQSPKYLFRKEGQNVTLSCEQNLNHDAMYWYRQDPGQGLRLIYYSQIVNDFQKGDIAEGYSVSREKKESFPLTVTSAQKNPTAFYLCASSLLAGENEQYFGPGTRLTVT.

V is TRBV6-5 and J is TRBJ1-1; a weak D match, TRBD1 (5 bases). Germline V gene lookup returns CDR1 MNHEY and CDR2 SVGAGI. This CDR3 has 14 residues. Trimming left V 2 bases short and J 6 bases short, with 13 bases between. The CDR3 spells CASSYTRAAPEAFF. In DNA, the CDR3 is TGTGCCAGCAGTTACACCAGGGCGGCGCCTGAAGCTTTCTTT.

The chain links TRBV2 to TRBJ1-1, with D uncertain. Germline CDR1 reads SNHLY; CDR2 reads FYNNEI. This CDR3 has 12 residues. Trimming removed 5 bases at V and 8 bases at J, with 12 bases between. The CDR3 nucleotides read TGTGCCAGCAGTCACCCGACACTCGAAGCTTTCTTT. It specifies CASSHPTLEAFF. Supplemented by reference TRBV2 and TRBJ1-1, the full variable domain reads EPEVTQTPSHQVTQMGQEVILRCVPISNHLYFYWYRQILGQKVEFLVSFYNNEISEKSEIFDDQFSVERPDGSNFTLKIRSTKLEDSAMYFCASSHPTLEAFFGQGTRLTVV.

The V gene is TRBV4-3, the J gene TRBJ2-3; possible D gene TRBD2, 6 bases. The V and J ends lost 8 bases and 2 bases respectively, with 14 bases between them. The CDR3 covers 14 residues. Germline V gives CDR1 LGHNA, CDR2 YSLEER. The chain's CDR3 is CASARSSDTDTQYF. As DNA, the CDR3 is TGCGCCAGCGCTCGGTCTAGCGACACAGATACGCAGTATTTT.

This chain links TRBV30 with TRBJ2-1; the match to TRBD1 covers 10 bases. J was trimmed by 7 bases and V by 3 bases; bases with no gene match: 9. This CDR3 region has 15 residues. Germline loops: CDR1 GTSNPN, CDR2 SVGIG (reference sequence). CDR3 sequence: CAWRNGQGGRNEQFF. DNA for the CDR3: TGTGCCTGGAGAAACGGACAGGGGGGCAGAAATGAGCAGTTCTTC.

The CDR3 sequence is CATTDPRERNTIYF. Here the CDR3 DNA reads TGTGCCACCACCGACCCTAGAGAGAGAAACACCATATATTTT. V gene TRBV7-9 combines with J gene TRBJ1-3; no clear D. This CDR3 contains 14 residues. The V end was cut by 10 bases, the J end by 5 bases, with 18 bases between. Germline V lookup: CDR1 SEHNR, CDR2 FQNEAQ (reference sequence).

This chain connects TRBV7-9 to TRBJ1-5, with D possibly being TRBD1 (5 bases). Trimming cost V 5 bases and J 2 bases, with 10 bases left between them. CDR1 and CDR2 (germline): SEHNR, FQNEAQ (reference sequence). This CDR3 has 14 amino acids. CDR3 sequence (DNA): TGTGCCAGCAGCCTCTCGACAGGCAATCAGCCCCAGCATTTT. Protein product: CASSLSTGNQPQHF.

The rearrangement joins TRBV7-9 to TRBJ2-1, with 9 bases lining up with TRBD2. Germline V CDR1 and CDR2: SEHNR, FQNEAQ (reference sequence). The junction had 12 bases not matched to a gene; V was cut back by 2 bases and J by 4 bases. The CDR3 length is 18 residues. The CDR3 nucleotides are TGTGCCAGCAGCTTAAAGGGTAGCGGGAGTCCGTTATACAATGAGCAGTTCTTC. Translating gives CASSLKGSGSPLYNEQFF.

The chain is built from TRBV4-1 and TRBJ2-7, with D uncertain. Germline V lookup: CDR1 MGHRA, CDR2 YSYEKL. The V end lost 4 bases, the J end lost 4 bases, and 14 bases lay between the germline ends. The CDR3 totals 14 residues. This chain's CDR3 is CASSPRVPGYEQYF. CDR3 nucleotides: TGCGCCAGCAGCCCCCGGGTCCCTGGGTACGAGCAGTACTTC.